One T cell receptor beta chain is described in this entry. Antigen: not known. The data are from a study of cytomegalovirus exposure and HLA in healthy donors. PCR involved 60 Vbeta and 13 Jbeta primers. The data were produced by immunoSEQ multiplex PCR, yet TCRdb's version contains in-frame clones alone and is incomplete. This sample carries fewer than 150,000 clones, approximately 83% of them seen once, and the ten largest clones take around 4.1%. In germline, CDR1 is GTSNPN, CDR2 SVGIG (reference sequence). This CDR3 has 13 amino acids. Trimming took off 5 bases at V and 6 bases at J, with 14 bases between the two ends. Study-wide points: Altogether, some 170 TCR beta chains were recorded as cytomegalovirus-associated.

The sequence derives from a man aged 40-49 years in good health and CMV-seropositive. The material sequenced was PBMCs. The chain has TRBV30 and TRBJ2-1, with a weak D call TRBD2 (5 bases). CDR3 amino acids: CAWDGLEGNEQFF. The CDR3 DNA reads TGTGCCTGGGACGGACTTGAGGGCAATGAGCAGTTCTTC.